Sequencing of this T cell receptor (beta chain) was carried out in a study of CD8 T cells in ankylosing spondylitis. General observations from the study: Disease-linked clones, CD8+, were relatively rare in peripheral blood. Made up of eight or nine highly homologous variants, a TCR beta motif appeared characteristic of ankylosing spondylitis blood.

Each TCR beta library was made by quantitative 5'-RACE that incorporated molecular barcodes. TCRdb used MiXCR to reprocess the 5' RACE reads, holding one entry per CDR3 protein. Of over 700,000 distinct CDR3 sequences listed, around 19% were seen once; the top ten hold 15% to 20%. Germline CDR1 and CDR2: WSHSY and SAAADI. The germline V and J ends were trimmed by 2 bases and 4 bases, with 6 bases remaining between them. The CDR3 covers 14 residues. Comments on this clonotype: Antigen: not known.

The specimen was blood, either unsorted or a sorted T cell fraction (not recorded which). The genes are TRBV10-2 and TRBJ1-6; no definite D call. The origin of this receptor is a male donor with ankylosing spondylitis. Here the CDR3 reads CASSENGYNSPLHF. The CDR3 DNA reads as TGCGCCAGCAGTGAGAATGGGTATAATTCACCCCTCCACTTT.